This T cell receptor (beta chain) emerged from a study of blood T cell repertoires in COVID-19. Study information: Spain, Italy and the United States supplied samples that represented acute and convalescent COVID-19. T cells, B-cell-depleted T cells, or PBMCs supplied cDNA or gDNA.

This clone was seen a few times. Patients from Seattle were sampled longitudinally, starting during active infection. In the original processing: How many nucleated cells were present was estimated from reference gene primer amplification. Repertoires were generated with immunoSEQ multiplex PCR, while TCRdb's copy carries only in-frame clones and drops some. The DNA gave D and trimming, while V, J and clone size come from that table. The data show fewer than 400,000 clones, roughly 90% seen once. Germline V gives CDR1 LNHNV, CDR2 YYDKDF (reference sequence). The CDR3 contains 12 residues. Trimming cost V 1 base and J 4 bases, with 3 bases left between them.

V is TRBV15 and J is TRBJ2-3; D gene uncertain. The TCR was taken from a woman under 40 with COVID-19, enrolled during active disease. Sequencing used peripheral blood. As DNA, the CDR3 is TGTGCCACCAGCAGAGTAGCAGATACGCAGTATTTT. Amino acid sequence: CATSRVADTQYF.